Included here is one T cell receptor (beta chain) sequence, with context. Relative to the germline gene, one junction end is altered; a read error may explain this. The CDR3 length is 15 residues. The germline gives CDR1 MRHNA, CDR2 SNTAGT. The study sequenced TCR beta in blood CD8+ and CD4+ T cells. The patients who served as multiple sclerosis controls were treatment-naive and had stable or active relapsing-remitting disease that fulfilled the revised McDonald criteria. Negative isolation was used for CD8+ and CD4+ T cells and FACS enrichment for TEMRA cells. These data come from a study of CD8 T cells in Susac syndrome. Roughly 0.5 to 1 ug RNA was reverse transcribed with random hexamers. By means of immunoSEQ multiplex PCR, TCR beta CDR3 spanning 54 Vbeta and 13 Jbeta underwent amplification. TCRdb redid the calling of the immunoSEQ multiplex PCR reads with MiXCR, one entry per CDR3 protein. The table shows over 350,000 distinct CDR3 sequences, with 85% occurring only once.

The sequence was obtained from a human donor with multiple sclerosis. The rearrangement uses TRBV6-4 and TRBJ1-6; 8 nucleotides align to TRBD1. The sample taken for sequencing was CD8+ T cells from PBMCs. CDR3 nucleotides: TGTGCCAGCAGTAACTCAGGGGGCGCAAATTCACCCCTCCACTTT. As protein: CASSNSGGANSPLHF.